This T cell receptor beta chain stems from a study of T cell repertoires in cytomegalovirus infection. The sample holds many counts of this clonotype. Antigen: not known. Study observations and caveats: Public TCR beta family frequency separated CMV-and-HLA carriers, including in an independent cohort. CMV-specific TCR beta clonotypes restricted by HLA-C were the ones dominating the ex vivo response.

This CDR3 contains 15 residues. Germline assignment: CDR1 SGHVS and CDR2 FNYEAQ. V gave up 1 base and J gave up 2 bases, with 9 bases separating them. TCRdb processed the reads anew with MiXCR; each CDR3 protein has one entry. The data hold 200,000 to 300,000 distinct CDR3 sequences, with approximately 14% observed a single time. The sample comprised PBMCs. The chain uses TRBV7-6 and TRBJ2-1, with unresolved D. The sequence was obtained from a human donor in good health (CMV status not recorded). Some clones in this sample may be carry-over from other donors' samples. As DNA, the CDR3 is TGTGCCAGCAGCTTAGGGGCGTCGGCCTACAATGAGCAGTTCTTC. Translation gives CASSLGASAYNEQFF.